The sequence of this TCR beta chain was determined in a study of shared clonotypes between healthy human individuals. Whole-study results and caveats: Generally, estimated richness proved larger in naive subsets than it did in memory subsets.

Each subset's genomic DNA was split evenly across several immunoSEQ plates. Using immunoSEQ multiplex PCR, the repertoire was profiled, and TCRdb retains in-frame clones only, with some absent. The sample consists of millions of clones, 90% to 95% of them appearing once. This clone was detected only once. What it binds is not known. V was pared by 1 base and J by 0 bases, with 5 bases of the junction left unmatched. The V gene's germline CDR1 is MNHEY and CDR2 SMNVEV (reference sequence). CDR3 length equals 16 residues. Naive CD8 cells were CD45RO-negative, positively selected for CCR7, excluding terminally differentiated effector memory CD45RA+ cells.

The material sequenced was naive CD8+ T cells from PBMCs. The chain recombines TRBV27 with TRBJ1-1; 7 nucleotides line up with TRBD1. The source is a man aged 18 to 29 in good health. Some clones in this sample may be carry-over from other donors' samples. This CDR3 reads CASSLWQGTVNTEAFF. In DNA form, the CDR3 reads TGTGCCAGCAGTTTATGGCAAGGGACAGTGAACACTGAAGCTTTCTTT.